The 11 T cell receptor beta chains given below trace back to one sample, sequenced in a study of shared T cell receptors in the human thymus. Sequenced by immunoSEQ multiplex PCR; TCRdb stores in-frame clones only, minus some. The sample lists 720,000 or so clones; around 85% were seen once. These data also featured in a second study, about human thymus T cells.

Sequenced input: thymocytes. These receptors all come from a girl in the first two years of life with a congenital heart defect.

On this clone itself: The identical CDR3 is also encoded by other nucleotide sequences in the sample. The CDR3 region has the DNA TGTGCCAGCAGTTACCGACAGGGGACTAATCAGCCCCAGCATTTT. Its protein product is CASSYRQGTNQPQHF. V gene TRBV6-6 combines with J gene TRBJ1-5; 8 nucleotides match TRBD1. Germline CDR1 is MNHNY and CDR2 is SVGAGI (reference sequence). The CDR3 totals 15 residues. V trimming: 2 bases; J trimming: 4 bases; junction bases outside the gene matches: 4.

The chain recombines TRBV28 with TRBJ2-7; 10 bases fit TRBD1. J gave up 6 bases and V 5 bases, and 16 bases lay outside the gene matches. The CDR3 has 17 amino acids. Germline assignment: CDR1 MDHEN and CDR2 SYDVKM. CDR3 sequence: CASSPPATGTGESEQYF. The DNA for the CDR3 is TGTGCCAGCAGTCCCCCCGCGACCGGGACAGGGGAGTCCGAGCAGTACTTC. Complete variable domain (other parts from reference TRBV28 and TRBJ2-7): DVKVTQSSRYLVKRTGEKVFLECVQDMDHENMFWYRQDPGLGLRLIYFSYDVKMKEKGDIPEGYSVSREKKERFSLILESASTNQTSMYLCASSPPATGTGESEQYFGPGTRLTVT.

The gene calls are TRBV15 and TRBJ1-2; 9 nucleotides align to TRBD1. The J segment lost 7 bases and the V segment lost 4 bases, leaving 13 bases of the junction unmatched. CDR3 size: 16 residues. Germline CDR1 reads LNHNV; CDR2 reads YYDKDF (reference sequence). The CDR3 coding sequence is TGTGCCACCAGCACCTTTAGGACAGGGGAGGGGGCTGGCTACACCTTC. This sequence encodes CATSTFRTGEGAGYTF.

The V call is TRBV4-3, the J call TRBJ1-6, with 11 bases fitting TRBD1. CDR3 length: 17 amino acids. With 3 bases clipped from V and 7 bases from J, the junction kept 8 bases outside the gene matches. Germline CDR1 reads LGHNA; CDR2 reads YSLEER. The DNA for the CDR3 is TGCGCCAGCAGCCACGGATGGACAGGGGGCCTCAATTCACCCCTCCACTTT. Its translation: CASSHGWTGGLNSPLHF.

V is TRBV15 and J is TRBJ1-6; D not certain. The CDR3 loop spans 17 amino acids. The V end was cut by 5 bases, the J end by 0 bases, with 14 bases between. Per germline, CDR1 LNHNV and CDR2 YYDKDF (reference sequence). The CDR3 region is CATSFRTRSSYNSPLHF. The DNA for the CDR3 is TGTGCCACCAGCTTCCGGACTCGGAGCTCCTATAATTCACCCCTCCACTTT.

CDR3 loop: CASRTRTGRVVEGYTF. The CDR3 DNA reads as TGCGCCAGCAGGACCCGGACAGGGAGGGTAGTTGAGGGCTACACCTTC. This rearrangement joins TRBV23-1 to TRBJ1-2; 8 bases fit TRBD1. TRBV23-1 carries the ORF label, with uncertain function. Trimming at V came to 6 bases and at J to 8 bases, leaving 17 bases not matched to a gene. The CDR3 is made up of 16 amino acids.

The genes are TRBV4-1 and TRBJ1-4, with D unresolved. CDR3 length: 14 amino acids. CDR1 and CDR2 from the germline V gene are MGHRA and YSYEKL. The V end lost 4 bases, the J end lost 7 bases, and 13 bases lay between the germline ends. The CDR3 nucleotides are TGCGCCAGCAGCCCAGGTTTTGTTCGTGAAAAACTGTTTTTT. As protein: CASSPGFVREKLFF.

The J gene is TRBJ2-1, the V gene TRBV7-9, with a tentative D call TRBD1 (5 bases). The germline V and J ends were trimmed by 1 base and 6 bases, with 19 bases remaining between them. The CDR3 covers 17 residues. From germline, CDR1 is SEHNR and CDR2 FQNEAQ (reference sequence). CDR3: CASSLDPRARSSNEQFF. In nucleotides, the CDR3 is TGTGCCAGCAGCTTAGACCCCAGGGCGAGATCTTCCAATGAGCAGTTCTTC.

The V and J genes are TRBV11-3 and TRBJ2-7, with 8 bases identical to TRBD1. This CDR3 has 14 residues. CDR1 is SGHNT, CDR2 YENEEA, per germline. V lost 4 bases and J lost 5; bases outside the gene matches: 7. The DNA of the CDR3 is TGTGCCAGCAGCTCCCAGGACAGGGACGACGAGCAGTACTTC. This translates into CASSSQDRDDEQYF.

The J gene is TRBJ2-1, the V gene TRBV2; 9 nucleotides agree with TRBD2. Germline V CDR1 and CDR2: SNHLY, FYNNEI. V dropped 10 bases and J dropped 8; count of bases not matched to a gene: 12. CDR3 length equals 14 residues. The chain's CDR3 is CATAGTSYIDEQFF. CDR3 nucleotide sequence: TGTGCCACCGCCGGGACTAGCTATATCGATGAGCAGTTCTTC.

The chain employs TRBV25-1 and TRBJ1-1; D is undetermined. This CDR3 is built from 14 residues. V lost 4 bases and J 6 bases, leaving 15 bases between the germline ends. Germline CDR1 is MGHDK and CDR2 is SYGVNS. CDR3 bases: TGTGCCAGCAGTGTCTCGGAAACCGGGGCTGAAGCTTTCTTT. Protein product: CASSVSETGAEAFF.